This T cell receptor (beta chain) was captured by sequencing in a study of T cells after yellow fever vaccination. This clonotype has only a few counts. One entry per CDR3 protein results from TCRdb running MiXCR on the 5' RACE reads. The table lists 250,000 to 400,000 distinct CDR3 sequences, approximately 4% of them singletons, with around 23% in the top ten. Sequences were derived from PBMCs, sampled 5 days after the yellow fever booster vaccination. This clonotype was obtained from a man aged 18 to 29 who received the YFV17D yellow fever vaccine.

The CDR3 DNA is TGTGCCACCAGCAGAGATCGGGGCACGGGGGAGACCCAGTACTTC. Translation gives CATSRDRGTGETQYF. J is TRBJ2-5 and V is TRBV15; D is perhaps TRBD1 or TRBD2 (5 bases each). The CDR3 totals 15 residues. The germline gives CDR1 LNHNV, CDR2 YYDKDF (reference sequence). The V end lost 0 bases, the J end lost 5 bases, and 13 bases lay between the germline ends.